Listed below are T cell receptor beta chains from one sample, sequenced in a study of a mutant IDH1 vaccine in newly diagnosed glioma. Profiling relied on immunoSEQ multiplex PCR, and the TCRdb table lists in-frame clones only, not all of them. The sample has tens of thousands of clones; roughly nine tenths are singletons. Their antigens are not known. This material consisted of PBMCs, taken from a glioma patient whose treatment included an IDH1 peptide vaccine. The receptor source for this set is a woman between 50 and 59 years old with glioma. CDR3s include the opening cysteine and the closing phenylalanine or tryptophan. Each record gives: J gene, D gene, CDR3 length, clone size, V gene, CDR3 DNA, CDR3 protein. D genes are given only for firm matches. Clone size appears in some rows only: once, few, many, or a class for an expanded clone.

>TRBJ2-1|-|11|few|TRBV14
TGTGCCAGCAGCTACCACAATGAGCAGTTCTTC
CASSYHNEQFF
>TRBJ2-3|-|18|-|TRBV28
TGTGCCAGCAGTTCCCCCTTAGCGGCCTACTATGGGGCAGATACGCAGTATTTT
CASSSPLAAYYGADTQYF
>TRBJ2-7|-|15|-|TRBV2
TGTGCCAGCAGTGAAATGAGGACTGTCTCCTACGAGCAGTACTTC
CASSEMRTVSYEQYF
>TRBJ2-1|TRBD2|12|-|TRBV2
TGTGCCAGCAGGGGGGAGGGCAATGAGCAGTTCTTC
CASRGEGNEQFF
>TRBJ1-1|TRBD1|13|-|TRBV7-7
TGTGCTAGCAGCAGGGACAGATACACTGAAGCTTTCTTT
CASSRDRYTEAFF
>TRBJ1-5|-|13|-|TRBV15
TGTGCCACCAGCAGAGATGGCAGTCAGCCCCAGCATTTT
CATSRDGSQPQHF
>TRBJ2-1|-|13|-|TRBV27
TGTGCCAGCAGTTCAAGACTGCCTAACGAGCAGTTCTTC
CASSSRLPNEQFF
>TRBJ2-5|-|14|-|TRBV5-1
TGCGCCAGCAGCCTGATGGGGGGCGGGGAGACCCAGTACTTC
CASSLMGGGETQYF
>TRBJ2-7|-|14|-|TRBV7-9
TGTGCCAGCAGCACGCCCAGGGAACGGTACGAGCAGTACTTC
CASSTPRERYEQYF
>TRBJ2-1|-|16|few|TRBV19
TGTGCCAGTTCCTCTTCCGGGACAATAAGCTACAATGAGCAGTTCTTC
CASSSSGTISYNEQFF
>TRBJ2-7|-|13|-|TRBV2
TGTGCCTCCAAGCCACCAACAGCCTACGAGCAGTACTTC
CASKPPTAYEQYF
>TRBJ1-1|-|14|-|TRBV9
TGTGCCAGCAGCGCGGGGGATTACAGGGACCAAGCTTTCTTT
CASSAGDYRDQAFF
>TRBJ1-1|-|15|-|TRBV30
TGTGCCTGGAGTCCCAACCGATCAGAGCCTAATGAAGCTTTCTTT
CAWSPNRSEPNEAFF
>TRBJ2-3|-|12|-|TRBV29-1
TGCAGCGTTGAACAGGTTCGGGATACGCAGTATTTC
CSVEQVRDTQYF
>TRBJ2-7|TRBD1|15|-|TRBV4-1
TGCGCCAGCAGCCAATACGCTTACGGACAGGACGAGCAGTACTTC
CASSQYAYGQDEQYF
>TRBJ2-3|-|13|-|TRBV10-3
TGTGCCTCCACGGCATCTAGCACAGATACGCAGTATTTT
CASTASSTDTQYF
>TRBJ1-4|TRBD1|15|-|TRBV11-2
TGTGCCAGCAGGTTCCGGGACAGGGCTGGTGAAAAACTGTTTTTT
CASRFRDRAGEKLFF
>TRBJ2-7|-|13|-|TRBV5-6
TGTGCCAGCAGCTGGGACCGGTCCTACGAGCAGTACTTC
CASSWDRSYEQYF
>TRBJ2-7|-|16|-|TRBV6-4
TGTGCCAGCAGTGCTTTCTACGGACAGACCTCCTACGAGCAGTACTTC
CASSAFYGQTSYEQYF
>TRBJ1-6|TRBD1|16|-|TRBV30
TGTGCCTGTCGGGACAGGGATGGGTCCTATAATTCACCCCTCCACTTT
CACRDRDGSYNSPLHF
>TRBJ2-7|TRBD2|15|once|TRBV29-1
TGCAGCGTTGAAGCTGGACTAGCGGGATCCTACGAGCAGTACTTC
CSVEAGLAGSYEQYF
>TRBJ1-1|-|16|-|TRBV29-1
TGCAGCGTTGTTCCGGGGGCGGGAGGGGCAAACACTGAAGCTTTCTTT
CSVVPGAGGANTEAFF
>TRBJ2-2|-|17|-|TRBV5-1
TGCGCCAGCAGCTTGGAAAACGGGGTCGCGAACACCGGGGAGCTGTTTTTT
CASSLENGVANTGELFF
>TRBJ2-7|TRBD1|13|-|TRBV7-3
TGTGCCAGCAGCTTCTCCGACAGGGCCGAGCAGTACTTC
CASSFSDRAEQYF
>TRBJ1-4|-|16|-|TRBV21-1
TGTGCCAGCAGCAAACCCTCAGGGTTTCCTAATGAAAAACTGTTTTTT
CASSKPSGFPNEKLFF
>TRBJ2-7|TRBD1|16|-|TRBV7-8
TGTGCCAGCAGCTTACCGGACAGGGCCCCCCTCCACGAGCAGTACTTC
CASSLPDRAPLHEQYF
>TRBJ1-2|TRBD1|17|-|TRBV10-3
TGTGCCACTTTAGCCGGGACAGGGAATGGACGTAACTATGGCTACACCTTC
CATLAGTGNGRNYGYTF
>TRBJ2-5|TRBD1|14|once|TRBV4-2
TGTGCCAGCAGCCAACAGACAGGGGAAGAGACCCAGTACTTC
CASSQQTGEETQYF
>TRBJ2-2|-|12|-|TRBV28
TGTGCCAGCAGTCATCGAACCGGGGAGCTGTTTTTT
CASSHRTGELFF
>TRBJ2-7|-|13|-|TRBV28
TGTGCCAGCAGTTTAGACGGGCCCTACGAGCAGTACTTC
CASSLDGPYEQYF
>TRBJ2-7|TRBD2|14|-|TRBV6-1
TGTGCCAGTATCCTAGCGGGAGTCTCCTACGAGCAGTACTTC
CASILAGVSYEQYF
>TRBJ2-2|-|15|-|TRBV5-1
TGCGCCAGCAGCTGGGTAGGGGTGAACACCGGGGAGCTGTTTTTT
CASSWVGVNTGELFF
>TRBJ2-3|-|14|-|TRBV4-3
TGCGCCAGCAGCCTAGGGACAATGACAGATACGCAGTATTTT
CASSLGTMTDTQYF
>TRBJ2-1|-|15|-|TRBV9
TGTGCCAGCAGCGTAATGACTAGCTCCTACAATGAGCAGTTCTTC
CASSVMTSSYNEQFF
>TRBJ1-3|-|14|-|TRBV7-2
TGTGCCAGCAGCTTATGGACATCTGGAAACACCATATATTTT
CASSLWTSGNTIYF
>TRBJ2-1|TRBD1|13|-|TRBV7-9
TGTGCCAGCAGCTCGGACAGGTACAATGAGCAGTTCTTC
CASSSDRYNEQFF
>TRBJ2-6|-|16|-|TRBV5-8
TGTGCCAGCAGCGCGGGACACCACTCTGGGGCCAACGTCCTGACTTTC
CASSAGHHSGANVLTF
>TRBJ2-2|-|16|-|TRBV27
TGTGCCAGCACCCACCTAAGGGACGCGAACACCGGGGAGCTGTTTTTT
CASTHLRDANTGELFF
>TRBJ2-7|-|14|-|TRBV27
TGTGCCAGCAGTTATTTCGAGGGGAGAGGCGAGCAGTACTTC
CASSYFEGRGEQYF
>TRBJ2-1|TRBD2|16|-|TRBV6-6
TGTGCCAGCAGCCCTAGCGGGAGGGTCGGGTACAATGAGCAGTTCTTC
CASSPSGRVGYNEQFF
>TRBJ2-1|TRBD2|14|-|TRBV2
TGTGCCAGCACGAGTAGCGGGAGTCTGGATGAGCAGTTCTTC
CASTSSGSLDEQFF
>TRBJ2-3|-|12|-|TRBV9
TGTGCCAGCAGCGTAGGGCTAGATACGCAGTATTTT
CASSVGLDTQYF
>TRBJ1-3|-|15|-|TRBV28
TGTGCCAGCACCCTAGGGGGAGGGAGCGGAAACACCATATATTTT
CASTLGGGSGNTIYF
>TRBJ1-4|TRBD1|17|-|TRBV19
TGTGCCAGTACCCCACGTAGGACAGGGACAACTAATGAAAAACTGTTTTTT
CASTPRRTGTTNEKLFF
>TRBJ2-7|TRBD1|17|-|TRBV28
TGTGCCAGCAGTTCAGCGAAAGCCGGGACAGACTCCTACGAGCAGTACTTC
CASSSAKAGTDSYEQYF
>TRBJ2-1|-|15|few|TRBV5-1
TGCGCCAGCAGCTTGTTAGGTCGAGGGTTCAATGAGCAGTTCTTC
CASSLLGRGFNEQFF
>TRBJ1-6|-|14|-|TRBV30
TGTGCCGGTAATGTGGGGGGACGGAATTCACCCCTCCACTTT
CAGNVGGRNSPLHF
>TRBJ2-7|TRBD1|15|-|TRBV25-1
TGTGCCAGCAGTGAAGGGAACAGGGGTAGGTACGAGCAGTACTTC
CASSEGNRGRYEQYF
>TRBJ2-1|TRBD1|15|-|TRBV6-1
TGTGCCAGCAGTGGGGGGACAGCCGGGTTCAATGAGCAGTTCTTC
CASSGGTAGFNEQFF
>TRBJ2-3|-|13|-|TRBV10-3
TGTGCCATCAGTGAGTCACCTCAGCGAACGCAGTATTTT
CAISESPQRTQYF
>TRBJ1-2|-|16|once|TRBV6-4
TGTGCCAGCAGTGACTCGGGGCAAACCCCGGGCGGTGGCTACACCTTC
CASSDSGQTPGGGYTF